This entry lists 8 T cell receptor beta chains sequenced from one sample in a study of metastatic and nonmetastatic thyroid tumors. Thyroid surgery was preceded by no treatment in any patient. Using MiXCR, TCRdb re-called clones from the PCR reads. The sample has 70,000 or so clones; approximately 15% are singletons. The sequenced sample was blood. These receptors all come from a male donor with papillary thyroid cancer or a benign thyroid nodule (not recorded which). Some clones in this sample may be carry-over from other donors' samples.

The chain is built from TRBV2 and TRBJ2-3; 7 positions agree with TRBD1. This CDR3 comprises 15 residues. V shed 3 bases, J shed 4 bases, and the junction held 7 bases outside the gene matches. The germline CDR1 and CDR2 sequences are SNHLY and FYNNEI. DNA of the CDR3: TGTGCCAGCAGTGACGGACAGGTAAACGCAGATACGCAGTATTTT. Amino acid sequence: CASSDGQVNADTQYF.

This clone was found many times. V usage is TRBV2 and J usage is TRBJ2-1; 12 positions agree with TRBD2. The CDR3 length is 15 residues. In germline, CDR1 is SNHLY, CDR2 FYNNEI. The V gene end was trimmed by 6 bases and the J gene end by 9 bases; junction bases not matched to a gene: 9. The CDR3 reads CASSGTSGRGSEQFF. DNA of the CDR3: TGTGCCAGCAGCGGGACTAGCGGGCGAGGTAGTGAGCAGTTCTTC.

This clone was counted at least ten times. Here the CDR3 reads CASSPILAGSRSTQYF. CDR3 sequence (DNA): TGTGCCAGCAGTCCAATCCTAGCGGGTTCAAGGAGTACCCAGTACTTC. This chain uses TRBV12-3 or TRBV12-4 with TRBJ2-5; TRBD2 agrees at 8 bases. The CDR3 is made up of 16 amino acids. V shed 5 bases and J 8 bases; nucleotides not matched to a gene: 16.

On this clone: The junction shows a germline mismatch at one end, possibly a read error. The chain is built from TRBV28 and TRBJ1-6; TRBD1 agrees at 7 bases. Germline CDR1 and CDR2: MDHEN and SYDVKM. CDR3 length equals 13 residues. Here the CDR3 DNA reads TGTGCCAGCAGACCAACAGGGGTATCACCCCCCCACTTT. This encodes CASRPTGVSPPHF. The full variable domain, completed using reference TRBV28 and TRBJ1-6, is DVKVTQSSRYLVKRTGEKVFLECVQDMDHENMFWYRQDPGLGLRLIYFSYDVKMKEKGDIPEGYSVSREKKERFSLILESASTNQTSMYLCASRPTGVSPPHFGNGTRLTVT.

This clone has a handful of counts. Here the CDR3 omits its conserved ending phenylalanine or tryptophan, so a read error is the likely source. The J gene is TRBJ2-7, the V gene TRBV10-3; a weak D match, TRBD1 (6 bases). V was shortened by 10 bases and J by 1 base, with 17 bases between the two germline ends. The CDR3 totals 14 residues. Germline lookup yields CDR1 ENHRY and CDR2 SYGVKD. The CDR3 nucleotides read TGTGCCACAAACACGACAAGGGGGTCCTACGAGCAGTACCTC. Residues: CATNTTRGSYEQYL.

The rearrangement uses TRBV6-5 and TRBJ1-1, with TRBD1 as a possible D gene (5 bases). The ends were cut back, 2 bases at V and 1 base at J, with 11 bases in the middle. The CDR3 totals 15 residues. In germline, CDR1 is MNHEY, CDR2 SVGAGI. The DNA of the CDR3 is TGTGCCAGCAGTTACCGGGGGGAGCGGAACACTGAAGCTTTCTTT. Translating it yields CASSYRGERNTEAFF.

The chain is built from TRBV7-3 and TRBJ2-5; D is unclear. Germline V gene sequence: CDR1 SGHTA, CDR2 FQGTGA. V was trimmed by 5 bases and J by 5 bases, leaving 12 bases between them. The CDR3 is made up of 13 amino acids. The CDR3 sequence is CASSRVLQETQYF. The CDR3 region has the DNA TGTGCCAGCAGCCGGGTCCTACAGGAGACCCAGTACTTC. Together with reference TRBV7-3 and TRBJ2-5, the CDR3 gives the full variable domain: GAGVSQTPSNKVTEKGKYVELRCDPISGHTALYWYRQSLGQGPEFLIYFQGTGAADDSGLPNDRFFAVRPEGSVSTLKIQRTERGDSAVYLCASSRVLQETQYFGPGTRLLVL.

This clone appeared many times. V is TRBV9 and J is TRBJ2-7; 7 nucleotides match TRBD2. Germline-derived CDR1 and CDR2 are SGDLS and YYNGEE. The V segment lost 4 bases and the J segment 5 bases; nucleotides outside the gene matches: 15. The length of the CDR3 is 16 residues. Here the CDR3 DNA reads TGTGCCAGCAGCCTCGAAGGCTGGACTAGTTCGGACGAGCAGTACTTC. This sequence encodes CASSLEGWTSSDEQYF.